The clone carrying this TCR beta chain was seen more than once but under ten times. The antigen remains unidentified. One end of the junction fails to match germline, which may point to a read error. The CDR3 consists of 12 residues. Germline CDR1 MNHEY, CDR2 SMNVEV (reference sequence). These data belong to a study of identical twins. The cDNA had a unique molecular identifier and a template-switch universal primer site. TCRdb used MiXCR to reprocess the 5' RACE reads, holding one entry per CDR3 protein. In the table there are a few hundred thousand distinct CDR3 sequences, approximately 15% of which are singletons. General observations from the study: Excess twin sharing in beta out-of-frame sequences was weaker. Out-of-frame alpha sequences shared by twins showed excess low generation probability.

This sample also appeared in a second study, on yellow fever vaccine responses in identical twins.

This receptor was taken from a woman aged 18-30 years in good health. V gene TRBV27 combines with J gene TRBJ2-2; 8 nucleotides line up with TRBD1. The sample comprised CD4+ T cells sorted from blood. The CDR3 DNA reads as TGTGCCTGCAGACAGGGGCCCGGGGAGCTGTTTTTT. This translates into CACRQGPGELFF.